This T cell receptor (beta chain) was sequenced during a study of T cells after yellow fever vaccination. Study-level information: SMART-Seq v4 Ultra Low Input prepared the low-cell-number fractions.

Trimming removed 4 bases from V and 3 bases from J, with 6 bases in between. The CDR3 totals 12 residues. Germline CDR1 SQVTM, CDR2 ANQGSEA. Using its own MiXCR run on the 5' RACE reads, TCRdb lists one record per CDR3 protein. The sample has some 250,000 distinct CDR3 sequences; around 7% are singletons. This material consisted of CD4+ T cells sorted from PBMCs, taken 15 days after the yellow fever booster vaccination. This TCR was sampled from a man aged 25 to 45 who received the YFV17D yellow fever vaccine. This chain links TRBV29-1 with TRBJ2-2, with unresolved D. The CDR3 sequence: CSVARYTGELFF. CDR3 in DNA: TGCAGCGTTGCCAGATACACCGGGGAGCTGTTTTTT.